The present TCR beta chain was sequenced within a study of blood T cell repertoires in COVID-19. Here immunoSEQ multiplex PCR was the method, and the copy in TCRdb shows in-frame clones only, minus some. Here the sample spans about 150,000 clones, 75% to 90% being singletons. The germline V gene has CDR1 SQVTM and CDR2 ANQGSEA. The CDR3 is 13 residues long. Trimming shortened V by 6 bases and J by 5 bases, and 16 bases separated the two germline ends. Source material: PBMCs or T cells enriched from blood (not recorded which). The V and J genes are TRBV29-1 and TRBJ1-1; tentatively, D is TRBD1 (6 bases). This TCR was recovered from a woman in her thirties or forties who had been exposed to COVID-19. CDR3: CSVNGGGWTEAFF. Written as DNA, the CDR3 is TGCAGCGTCAATGGGGGGGGCTGGACTGAAGCTTTCTTT. The full variable domain, its missing parts supplied by reference TRBV29-1 and TRBJ1-1, is SAVISQKPSRDICQRGTSLTIQCQVDSQVTMMFWYRQQPGQSLTLIATANQGSEATYESGFVIDKFPISRPNLTFSTLTVSNMSPEDSSIYLCSVNGGGWTEAFFGQGTRLTVV.